One and the same sample provided the 29 T cell receptor beta chains below, sequenced in a study of shared clonotypes between healthy human individuals (dated by TCRdb to the early 2020s). Library preparation employed the immunoSEQ multiplex PCR assay. TCRdb's version of the immuneACCESS table is confined to in-frame rearrangements and falls short of the full clone set. An unresolved V gene accounts for under half of the shortfall where checked; the remainder is of unknown origin. The table for this sample lists roughly 2.1 million clones; 85% to 95% of them were counted only once. Approximately 1.7% of the sample goes to the ten largest clones. For the CD8 naive samples, CD45RO-negative cells were positively selected for CCR7, yielding a CD45RA+CCR7+ population from which TemRA cells were excluded. The sample comprised naive CD8+ T cells from PBMCs. What the cell subset or site label conveys for this sample: CD45RA+CCR7+. These receptors came from a man between 18 and 35 years old in good health. Some clones in this sample may be carry-over from other donors' samples.

CDR3 protein: CASGGQVAGELFF. The CDR3, as DNA: TGTGCCAGCGGAGGACAGGTGGCCGGGGAGCTGTTTTTT. The V call is TRBV28, the J call TRBJ2-2; 7 nucleotides line up with TRBD1. The CDR3 runs to 13 residues. Germline CDR1 and CDR2: MDHEN and SYDVKM. V was clipped by 8 bases and J by 6 bases; unmatched bases: 6. Variable domain in full (rest from reference TRBV28 and TRBJ2-2): DVKVTQSSRYLVKRTGEKVFLECVQDMDHENMFWYRQDPGLGLRLIYFSYDVKMKEKGDIPEGYSVSREKKERFSLILESASTNQTSMYLCASGGQVAGELFFGEGSRLTVL.

The chain uses TRBV5-1 and TRBJ2-2, with unresolved D. CDR1 and CDR2 (germline): SGHRS, YFSETQ. This CDR3 is 13 amino acids long. V gave up 2 bases and J gave up 6 bases, with 8 bases separating them. The CDR3 protein is CASSFDGSGELFF. DNA for the CDR3: TGCGCCAGCAGCTTCGACGGGTCCGGGGAGCTGTTTTTT.

This chain links TRBV9 with TRBJ2-4, with D perhaps matching TRBD1 (5 bases). CDR1 SGDLS and CDR2 YYNGEE come from the germline V gene. This CDR3 contains 19 residues. V shed 1 base and J shed 0 bases, with 20 bases lying between them. The CDR3 reads CASSVSGRDELGAKNIQYF. Here the CDR3 DNA reads TGTGCCAGCAGCGTATCCGGCAGGGATGAATTGGGAGCCAAAAACATTCAGTACTTC. The entire variable domain, with the rest obtained from reference TRBV9 and TRBJ2-4, is as follows: DSGVTQTPKHLITATGQRVTLRCSPRSGDLSVYWYQQSLDQGLQFLIQYYNGEERAKGNILERFSAQQFPDLHSELNLSSLELGDSALYFCASSVSGRDELGAKNIQYFGAGTRLSVL.

This clone was seen once. The chain carries TRBV28 and TRBJ2-4; D may correspond to TRBD1 or TRBD2 (5 bases each). From germline, CDR1 is MDHEN and CDR2 SYDVKM. This CDR3 is built from 13 residues. V lost 8 bases, J lost 0 bases, and 8 bases lay in between. The CDR3 DNA reads as TGTGCCAGCTTGGGGACAGCCAAAAACATTCAGTACTTC. This codes for CASLGTAKNIQYF.

The rearrangement joins TRBV27 to TRBJ2-2; D is undetermined. Germline loops: CDR1 MNHEY, CDR2 SMNVEV (reference sequence). The CDR3 runs 14 residues. V was trimmed by 7 bases and J by 1 base, leaving 10 bases between them. CDR3 sequence: CASNPLGNTGELFF. CDR3 bases: TGTGCCAGCAACCCCCTGGGGAACACCGGGGAGCTGTTTTTT.

The rearrangement joins TRBV27 to TRBJ1-2, with 11 bases that match TRBD1. Germline-derived CDR1 and CDR2 are MNHEY and SMNVEV (reference sequence). V dropped 5 bases and J dropped 3; count of bases not matched to a gene: 5. The CDR3 consists of 15 residues. The CDR3 DNA reads TGTGCCAGCAGTATTGGACAGGGGGCCGACTATGGCTACACCTTC. Protein sequence: CASSIGQGADYGYTF.

Concerning this clone itself: Different DNA sequences within this sample yield the same CDR3. The chain couples TRBV9 to TRBJ1-1; D is unresolved. This CDR3 region has 13 residues. Germline CDR1 reads SGDLS; CDR2 reads YYNGEE. The V gene lost 0 bases and the J gene lost 4 bases, with 7 bases spanning the gap. The CDR3 sequence: CASSVAGPTEAFF. As DNA, the CDR3 is TGTGCCAGCAGCGTAGCGGGCCCCACTGAAGCTTTCTTT.

The J gene is TRBJ2-7, the V gene TRBV7-9, with 8 bases matching TRBD1. The CDR3 is made up of 16 amino acids. The V gene end was trimmed by 0 bases and the J gene end by 3 bases; junction bases not matched to a gene: 7. Germline V gene sequence: CDR1 SEHNR, CDR2 FQNEAQ (reference sequence). The CDR3 DNA sequence: TGTGCCAGCAGCTTAGCGTCAGGGGGCGGTTTCTACGAGCAGTACTTC. This sequence encodes CASSLASGGGFYEQYF.

This chain connects TRBV19 to TRBJ1-5; D might be TRBD1 (6 bases). V dropped 1 base and J dropped 2 bases, with 21 bases sitting between them. CDR1 and CDR2 from the germline V gene are LNHDA and SQIVND (reference sequence). The CDR3 has 19 amino acids. The CDR3 is CASSIVREAGELGNQPQHF. CDR3 coding DNA: TGTGCCAGTAGTATAGTTAGAGAGGCAGGGGAGTTAGGCAATCAGCCCCAGCATTTT.

The V gene is TRBV9, the J gene TRBJ2-7; 10 nucleotides agree with TRBD2. Germline assignment: CDR1 SGDLS and CDR2 YYNGEE. CDR3 size: 16 residues. After removal of 5 bases from V and 2 bases from J, the junction contained 10 bases not matched to a gene. This CDR3 is CASSKSGLAGAYEQYF. The CDR3 DNA reads TGTGCCAGCAGTAAGAGCGGCCTAGCGGGGGCCTACGAGCAGTACTTC.

The chain couples TRBV6-6 to TRBJ2-7; D is perhaps TRBD2 (6 bases). CDR3 length: 15 amino acids. Trimming took off 2 bases at V and 6 bases at J, with 17 bases between the two ends. Germline lookup yields CDR1 MNHNY and CDR2 SVGAGI (reference sequence). The CDR3 region is CASSYPLGQGGEQYF. In DNA, the CDR3 is TGTGCCAGCAGTTACCCCTTAGGGCAGGGAGGCGAGCAGTACTTC.

The chain carries TRBV5-1 and TRBJ1-5; D call uncertain. The CDR3 length is 15 residues. Trimming removed 3 bases from V and 0 bases from J, with 10 bases in between. The germline CDR1 and CDR2 sequences are SGHRS and YFSETQ. CDR3 sequence: CASSSFGDSNQPQHF. The CDR3 DNA sequence: TGCGCCAGCAGCTCCTTTGGCGATAGCAATCAGCCCCAGCATTTT. The whole variable domain, remainder taken from reference TRBV5-1 and TRBJ1-5, is KAGVTQTPRYLIKTRGQQVTLSCSPISGHRSVSWYQQTPGQGLQFLFEYFSETQRNKGNFPGRFSGRQFSNSRSEMNVSTLELGDSALYLCASSSFGDSNQPQHFGDGTRLSIL.

The chain couples TRBV5-1 to TRBJ2-1, with 7 bases that match TRBD2. V lost 3 bases and J lost 6; bases outside the gene matches: 9. CDR3 length: 15 amino acids. Germline lookup yields CDR1 SGHRS and CDR2 YFSETQ. The CDR3 DNA sequence: TGCGCCAGCAGCTCAATGGGGGGGTATGGCAATGAGCAGTTCTTC. Its protein product is CASSSMGGYGNEQFF. The full variable domain, rest sourced from reference TRBV5-1 and TRBJ2-1, is KAGVTQTPRYLIKTRGQQVTLSCSPISGHRSVSWYQQTPGQGLQFLFEYFSETQRNKGNFPGRFSGRQFSNSRSEMNVSTLELGDSALYLCASSSMGGYGNEQFFGPGTRLTVL.

As regards this clone: Other DNA sequences of this sample code for an identical CDR3. The chain links TRBV28 to TRBJ2-2; 7 positions match TRBD2. V lost 8 bases and J lost 1; bases outside the gene matches: 7. This CDR3 contains 15 residues. In germline, CDR1 is MDHEN, CDR2 SYDVKM. Here the CDR3 reads CASRRLAENTGELFF. The CDR3, as DNA: TGTGCCAGCCGGAGGCTAGCGGAGAACACCGGGGAGCTGTTTTTT.

V gene TRBV6-5 combines with J gene TRBJ2-7, with 8 bases lining up with TRBD2. Germline loops: CDR1 MNHEY, CDR2 SVGAGI. The CDR3 is made up of 13 amino acids. After removal of 2 bases from V and 6 bases from J, the junction contained 3 bases not matched to a gene. In nucleotides, the CDR3 is TGTGCCAGCAGTTACGGGACTAGTGGCGAGCAGTACTTC. It translates to CASSYGTSGEQYF.

The rearrangement joins TRBV27 to TRBJ2-1; D is perhaps TRBD2 (5 bases). Germline-derived CDR1 and CDR2 are MNHEY and SMNVEV (reference sequence). This CDR3 spans 14 amino acids. Deletions cut 5 bases from V and 9 bases from J, with 17 bases between. As DNA, the CDR3 is TGTGCCAGCAGTCCTCTCTCGACTACGGGTGAGCAGTTCTTC. It codes for CASSPLSTTGEQFF.

The chain links TRBV19 to TRBJ2-1; D is uncertain. V was clipped by 3 bases and J by 7 bases, with 10 bases between them. This CDR3 has 13 residues. Germline V lookup: CDR1 LNHDA, CDR2 SQIVND (reference sequence). The CDR3 sequence: CASSIHLRNEQFF. The CDR3 nucleotides read TGTGCCAGTAGTATTCATCTGCGTAATGAGCAGTTCTTC. The entire variable domain, with the rest obtained from reference TRBV19 and TRBJ2-1, is as follows: DGGITQSPKYLFRKEGQNVTLSCEQNLNHDAMYWYRQDPGQGLRLIYYSQIVNDFQKGDIAEGYSVSREKKESFPLTVTSAQKNPTAFYLCASSIHLRNEQFFGPGTRLTVL.

V gene TRBV27 combines with J gene TRBJ1-2, with D unresolved. Germline assignment: CDR1 MNHEY and CDR2 SMNVEV (reference sequence). The CDR3 covers 12 residues. Trimming cost V 0 bases and J 6 bases, with 5 bases left between them. Written as DNA, the CDR3 is TGTGCCAGCAGTTTATCGCTGAATGGCTACACCTTC. This codes for CASSLSLNGYTF.

J is TRBJ2-5 and V is TRBV11-2, with D perhaps matching TRBD2 (6 bases). Per germline, CDR1 SGHAT and CDR2 FQNNGV. V lost 1 base and J 5 bases, leaving 17 bases between the germline ends. This CDR3 spans 16 amino acids. The CDR3 nucleotides are TGTGCCAGCAGCTTAGTTGGGGGGAGAGGCTATGAGACCCAGTACTTC. The encoded protein is CASSLVGGRGYETQYF.

V usage is TRBV28 and J usage is TRBJ2-3, with D perhaps TRBD2 (7 bases). The V end lost 3 bases, the J end lost 4 bases, and 17 bases lay between the germline ends. CDR1 is MDHEN and CDR2 is SYDVKM in the germline V gene. The CDR3 loop spans 16 amino acids. CDR3 residues: CASSFPEGGGPDTQYF. In DNA form, the CDR3 reads TGTGCCAGCAGTTTCCCCGAAGGGGGAGGGCCAGATACGCAGTATTTT.

The chain combines TRBV5-1 with TRBJ2-2; a weak D match, TRBD2 (6 bases). The CDR3 consists of 15 residues. V lost 0 bases to trimming and J lost 5 bases, with 11 bases between them. Germline CDR1 is SGHRS and CDR2 is YFSETQ. For the CDR3, the DNA is TGCGCCAGCAGCTTGGACGGGAGTAGAACCGGGGAGCTGTTTTTT. Translating it yields CASSLDGSRTGELFF.

As to this clone: The sample holds other DNA sequences that translate to the same CDR3. This chain joins TRBV9 and TRBJ2-1, with TRBD2 matching 12 bases. From germline, CDR1 is SGDLS and CDR2 YYNGEE. The CDR3 loop spans 15 amino acids. Trimming at V came to 4 bases and at J to 5 bases, leaving 4 bases not matched to a gene. The CDR3 sequence: CASSPRLAGDNEQFF. CDR3 nucleotides: TGTGCCAGCAGCCCCCGACTAGCGGGAGACAATGAGCAGTTCTTC.

The genes are TRBV28 and TRBJ2-5; D uncertain. The V end lost 2 bases, the J end lost 1 base, and 11 bases lay between the germline ends. CDR1 is MDHEN, CDR2 SYDVKM, per germline. The CDR3 sequence is 15 residues long. Written as DNA, the CDR3 is TGTGCCAGCAGTTTACCAGCTACTCCCCAAGAGACCCAGTACTTC. It specifies CASSLPATPQETQYF. Supplemented by reference TRBV28 and TRBJ2-5, the full variable domain reads DVKVTQSSRYLVKRTGEKVFLECVQDMDHENMFWYRQDPGLGLRLIYFSYDVKMKEKGDIPEGYSVSREKKERFSLILESASTNQTSMYLCASSLPATPQETQYFGPGTRLLVL.

This chain joins TRBV27 and TRBJ1-2, with 7 bases identical to TRBD1. Unmatched junction bases numbered 5, after V lost 3 bases and J lost 7 bases. The CDR3 has 13 amino acids. Germline CDR1 and CDR2: MNHEY and SMNVEV (reference sequence). CDR3 sequence (DNA): TGTGCCAGCAGTTTGATAGGGGGCTCTGGCTACACCTTC. This codes for CASSLIGGSGYTF.

The V gene is TRBV15, the J gene TRBJ1-5, with a weak D call TRBD1 (6 bases). CDR3 length equals 21 residues. V was cut by 5 bases and J by 0 bases, with 29 bases left in between. Germline CDR1 and CDR2: LNHNV and YYDKDF (reference sequence). CDR3 sequence: CATSPGTETLGGDFSNQPQHF. The DNA of the CDR3 is TGTGCCACCAGCCCCGGGACGGAGACCCTAGGGGGGGACTTTAGCAATCAGCCCCAGCATTTT.

The chain combines TRBV7-8 with TRBJ1-3, with D uncertain. The CDR3 contains 16 residues. The V and J ends lost 0 bases and 3 bases respectively, with 12 bases between them. Germline V lookup: CDR1 SGHVS, CDR2 FQNEAQ. In DNA form, the CDR3 reads TGTGCCAGCAGCTTAGCCCGGTCTGTAGTTGGAAACACCATATATTTT. Its translation: CASSLARSVVGNTIYF.

The V and J genes are TRBV7-2 and TRBJ2-7; 7 positions match TRBD2. Germline CDR1 is SGHTA and CDR2 is FQGNSA. Trimming cost V 5 bases and J 4 bases; bases outside gene matches: 8. The CDR3 covers 14 residues. CDR3 protein: CASSPAGVGYEQYF. For the CDR3, the DNA is TGTGCCAGCAGCCCCGCGGGAGTGGGGTACGAGCAGTACTTC. Combining the CDR3 with reference TRBV7-2 and TRBJ2-7 gives the whole variable domain GAGVSQSPSNKVTEKGKDVELRCDPISGHTALYWYRQSLGQGLEFLIYFQGNSAPDKSGLPSDRFSAERTGGSVSTLTIQRTQQEDSAVYLCASSPAGVGYEQYFGPGTRLTVT.

This sequence joins TRBV15 and TRBJ1-1; the match to TRBD1 covers 7 bases. V shed 5 bases, J shed 0 bases, and the junction held 6 bases outside the gene matches. The CDR3 loop spans 15 amino acids. Germline V CDR1 and CDR2: LNHNV, YYDKDF (reference sequence). The CDR3 DNA follows: TGTGCCACCAGCGGAAGACAGGGTGTGAACACTGAAGCTTTCTTT. It translates to CATSGRQGVNTEAFF.

The rearrangement uses TRBV19 and TRBJ2-5, with TRBD1 matching 9 bases. The V gene end was trimmed by 4 bases and the J gene end by 3 bases; junction bases not matched to a gene: 3. This CDR3 is built from 14 residues. The V gene's germline CDR1 is LNHDA and CDR2 SQIVND (reference sequence). CDR3 nucleotide sequence: TGTGCCAGTAGTACGGACAGGGGCGAAGAGACCCAGTACTTC. Its protein product is CASSTDRGEETQYF.